A selection of T cell receptor beta chains follows, all from one sample in a study of cytomegalovirus exposure and HLA in healthy donors. Sequencing used immunoSEQ multiplex PCR; TCRdb keeps in-frame clones, though not all of them. The sample shows about 88,000 clones, 85% to 90% of them seen only once. Sequences were obtained from PBMCs. These receptors were taken from a man aged 18 to 29 in good health and CMV-seronegative. CDR3s include the opening cysteine and the closing phenylalanine or tryptophan. The order of the fields is clone size, D gene, J gene, V gene, CDR3 DNA, CDR3 protein. The D gene is left open where the match is weak. Rows may omit the clone size; those that give it use once, few, many or a size class.

NA,NA,TRBJ1-6,TRBV7-2,TGTGCCAGCAGCTTAAGGGGCAGTAATTCACCCCTCCACTTT,CASSLRGSNSPLHF
NA,NA,TRBJ1-2,TRBV28,TGTGCCAGCAGTTTACCCGGGTCTCTCTATGGCTACACCTTC,CASSLPGSLYGYTF
NA,TRBD1,TRBJ1-6,TRBV7-9,TGTGCCAGCAGCTATGGGGACAGGGAGGGCTCACCCCTCCACTTT,CASSYGDREGSPLHF
NA,TRBD1,TRBJ1-5,TRBV5-4,TGTGCCAGCAGCTTGTCAGGGGGTCCCGATCAGCCCCAGCATTTT,CASSLSGGPDQPQHF
NA,TRBD2,TRBJ2-1,TRBV5-1,TGCGCCAGCAGCTTTTTAGCGGGAGCTGGGGTTGAGCAGTTCTTC,CASSFLAGAGVEQFF
once,TRBD1,TRBJ2-3,TRBV7-3,TGTGCCAGCAGCCACAGGGGGTCCTCCAATTTGGATACGCAGTATTTT,CASSHRGSSNLDTQYF
NA,NA,TRBJ2-7,TRBV5-6,TGTGCCAGCAGCTTGGCCCGGGACTCCTACGAGCAGTACTTC,CASSLARDSYEQYF
NA,NA,TRBJ1-4,TRBV5-1,TGCGCCAGCAGGGACAATCCAACTAATGAAAAACTGTTTTTT,CASRDNPTNEKLFF
NA,TRBD2,TRBJ2-2,TRBV2,TGTGCCAGCAGTAGCGGGAGCAGCACCGGGGAGCTGTTTTTT,CASSSGSSTGELFF
NA,TRBD2,TRBJ2-7,TRBV9,TGTGCCAGCAGCCCCACGGGACTAGCGGCATACGAGCAGTACTTC,CASSPTGLAAYEQYF
NA,NA,TRBJ2-7,TRBV28,TGTGCCAGCAGTTTCGGGCCGTCCCAGGGACAAGCCTACGAGCAGTACTTC,CASSFGPSQGQAYEQYF
NA,NA,TRBJ2-1,TRBV28,TGTGCCAGCAGTTTAACGCGTGGTGAGCAGTTCTTC,CASSLTRGEQFF
NA,NA,TRBJ1-5,TRBV5-5,TGTGCCAGCAGTCCCTTCGGGGTTTATAGCAATCAGCCCCAGCATTTT,CASSPFGVYSNQPQHF
once,NA,TRBJ2-2,TRBV19,TGTGCCAGTACAGGGGGGAGGCCCGGGACCGGGGAGCTGTTTTTT,CASTGGRPGTGELFF
NA,TRBD1,TRBJ2-7,TRBV6-5,TGTGCCAGCAGGGAACAGGGGGCTCCCCCATACGAGCAGTACTTC,CASREQGAPPYEQYF
NA,NA,TRBJ2-3,TRBV13,TGTGCCAGCAGCTTAGGACAGGGAGATACGCAGTATTTT,CASSLGQGDTQYF
NA,NA,TRBJ2-3,TRBV5-1,TGCGCCAGCAGCTTAGGCCCTGGACTTTCCACAGATACGCAGTATTTT,CASSLGPGLSTDTQYF
NA,TRBD1,TRBJ2-5,TRBV15,TGTGCCACCAGCAGAGATTACGAGACAGGGGCCGGACAAGAGACCCAGTACTTC,CATSRDYETGAGQETQYF
NA,TRBD2,TRBJ2-1,TRBV5-6,TGTGCCAGCAGCTTCCTAGCGGGAGCTAGGCGGTTCTTC,CASSFLAGARRFF
NA,NA,TRBJ2-5,TRBV5-4,TGTGGCCTATCGGATAGGGTGAGCGGGACCCAGTACTTC,CGLSDRVSGTQYF
NA,NA,TRBJ1-5,TRBV5-1,TGCGCCAGCAGCTTGGACGGAGGTAATCAGCCCCAGCATTTT,CASSLDGGNQPQHF
NA,TRBD1,TRBJ2-5,TRBV27,TGTGCCAGCAGTTCCGGGACAGTAGAGAAGGAGACCCAGTACTTC,CASSSGTVEKETQYF
few,TRBD2,TRBJ2-7,TRBV4-3,TGCGCCAGCAGCCACTTAGCGGGATCGTACGAGCAGTACTTC,CASSHLAGSYEQYF
NA,NA,TRBJ2-7,TRBV19,TGTGCCAGTAGTATAGCCCCGGGCTACGAGCAGTACTTC,CASSIAPGYEQYF
NA,TRBD2,TRBJ2-7,TRBV7-9,TGTGCCAGCAAACCATCCTTAAAGCGGGAGAGCTACGAGCAGTACTTC,CASKPSLKRESYEQYF
NA,NA,TRBJ1-6,TRBV7-2,TGTGCCAGCAGCTTCTCCGGGGGGGATAATTCACCCCTCCACTTT,CASSFSGGDNSPLHF
NA,TRBD2,TRBJ2-1,TRBV6-4,TGTGCCAGCAGTTCCTCATTGGGCGGGAGCAGCTACAATGAGCAGTTCTTC,CASSSSLGGSSYNEQFF
NA,TRBD1,TRBJ1-2,TRBV5-4,TGTGCCAGCAGCTTGCTACAGGGGGCTGGCTACACCTTC,CASSLLQGAGYTF
NA,TRBD1,TRBJ2-7,TRBV6-5,TGTGCCAGCAGTTTGTGGCAGGGGGCTGGCGAGCAGTACTTC,CASSLWQGAGEQYF
once,NA,TRBJ2-1,TRBV9,TGTGCCAGCAGCGTAGGGGGAGCAGGTTACAATGAGCAGTTCTTC,CASSVGGAGYNEQFF
NA,NA,TRBJ2-7,TRBV6-1,TGTGCCAGCAGTGAATCCCCGACAGCTACCTACGAGCAGTACTTC,CASSESPTATYEQYF
NA,NA,TRBJ2-1,TRBV4-3,TGCGCCAGCAGCCAAGCGGGACTTCCAAGTCAGCAGTTCTTC,CASSQAGLPSQQFF
NA,TRBD1,TRBJ2-7,TRBV6-5,TGTGCCAGCAGTTACTCGATCACAGGGGGATTCTACGAGCAGTACTTC,CASSYSITGGFYEQYF
once,NA,TRBJ2-6,TRBV19,TGTGCCAGTAGCTTCCCCCAGTCTGGGGCCAACGTCCTGACTTTC,CASSFPQSGANVLTF
NA,NA,TRBJ2-5,TRBV27,TGTGCCAGCAGTTCTCCGGGAGAGACCCAGTACTTC,CASSSPGETQYF
NA,TRBD2,TRBJ2-2,TRBV6-1,TGTGCCAGCAGTGATAGTAGCGGGAGGTCCGGGGAGCTGTTTTTT,CASSDSSGRSGELFF
NA,TRBD2,TRBJ2-1,TRBV5-4,TGTGCCAGCAGCTTGAGACTAGCGGGAGGGCACAATGAGCAGTTCTTC,CASSLRLAGGHNEQFF
NA,NA,TRBJ1-1,TRBV10-3,TGTGCCATCAGGTCCCCACAAAACACTGAAGCTTTCTTT,CAIRSPQNTEAFF
NA,TRBD1,TRBJ1-6,TRBV7-2,TGTGCCAGCAGCCCGCGGACAGGGGGCTCACCCCTCCACTTT,CASSPRTGGSPLHF
NA,NA,TRBJ2-5,TRBV7-9,TGTGCCAGCAGCTTTAAGCGGAGTCCAGAGACCCAGTACTTC,CASSFKRSPETQYF
NA,TRBD2,TRBJ2-3,TRBV6-5,TGTGCCAGCAGTTATAGTGAACTAGCGGGAGCCGATACGCAGTATTTT,CASSYSELAGADTQYF
NA,NA,TRBJ2-7,TRBV18,TGTGCCAGCTCACCCAGTTACACCTCCTACGAGCAGTACTTC,CASSPSYTSYEQYF
NA,NA,TRBJ2-1,TRBV5-1,TGCGCCAGCAGCTTGGTTCCGTCGTACAATGAGCAGTTCTTC,CASSLVPSYNEQFF
NA,NA,TRBJ1-5,TRBV6-1,TGTGCCAGCAGTGCGGGGTACCGCAATCAGCCCCAGCATTTT,CASSAGYRNQPQHF
NA,NA,TRBJ1-6,TRBV7-6,TGTGCCAGCAGCTTAGGTCCAGGAGGAAATTCACCCCTCCACTTT,CASSLGPGGNSPLHF
NA,NA,TRBJ2-1,TRBV28,TGTGCCAGCAGCCTCCGGGACAAGGGATTAGGGGAGCAGTTCTTC,CASSLRDKGLGEQFF
NA,TRBD1,TRBJ1-6,TRBV18,TGTGCCAGCTCACACTACGACAGGGGCAATAATTCACCCCTCCACTTT,CASSHYDRGNNSPLHF
NA,TRBD2,TRBJ2-5,TRBV9,TGTGCCAGCAGCGTAACAGCGGGAGTGGAAGAGACCCAGTACTTC,CASSVTAGVEETQYF
NA,TRBD2,TRBJ2-7,TRBV5-4,TGTGCCAGCAGTACACCGACTAGCGGGAGACGGCCCGAGCAGTACTTC,CASSTPTSGRRPEQYF
NA,NA,TRBJ1-1,TRBV7-2,TGTGCCAGCAGCTATCAGGGGTTAGGCACTGAAGCTTTCTTT,CASSYQGLGTEAFF
NA,TRBD1,TRBJ2-6,TRBV5-4,TGTGCCAGCAGCCCGGACAGGCGGCCCTTTGGGGCCAACGTCCTGACTTTC,CASSPDRRPFGANVLTF
once,NA,TRBJ1-4,TRBV4-1,TGCGCCAGCAGCCCCTCCACCGCGGCCGGGACACCTAATGAAAAACTGTTTTTT,CASSPSTAAGTPNEKLFF